This T cell receptor (beta chain) was recorded in a study of T cells in Graves' hyperthyroidism and ophthalmopathy. General study results and limits: Among clonotypes expanded in thyroid above 0.001, most were also found in blood. Median prediction lead before ophthalmopathy onset was 6 to 8 months with the model.

Amplification of TCR beta CDR3 regions used RNA as the template. First-round RT-PCR targeting the TCR CDR3 was performed with the HTBI primer set. TCRdb processed the multiplex PCR reads anew with MiXCR; each CDR3 protein has one entry. The sample consists of about 560,000 distinct CDR3 sequences, around 15% of them appearing once. The CDR3 totals 13 residues. Germline V CDR1 and CDR2: MNHNS, SASEGT. Concerning this clonotype: The antigen remains undetermined. A much larger clone lies a single base off, so this may be a read error.

The specimen sequenced was blood. The origin of this receptor is a woman under 30 with Graves' hyperthyroidism. This chain links TRBV6-1 with TRBJ2-5, with D perhaps TRBD1 (6 bases). The DNA of the CDR3 is TGTGCCAGCGGAGGACAGAGTCAAGGGACCCAGTACTTC. This translates into CASGGQSQGTQYF.